Sequencing of this T cell receptor beta chain was carried out in a study of blood T cell repertoires in COVID-19. Across the study: Nucleic acid was either cDNA or gDNA, and it came from T cells, B-cell-depleted T cells, or PBMCs.

How the authors handled the data: Reference gene primer amplification gave nucleated cell count estimates. Assay: immunoSEQ multiplex PCR; the TCRdb copy retains only in-frame clones and omits some. V, J and clone size are those of that table, while D and trimming were read from the DNA. The table has tens of thousands of clones, 83% seen once. During active infection, Seattle patients enrolled and were then monitored through disease. This clone showed up just a few times. Trimming took 7 bases from V and 1 from J; bases not matched to a gene: 6. Per germline, CDR1 SQVTM and CDR2 ANQGSEA. CDR3 length equals 14 residues.

The V gene is TRBV29-1, the J gene TRBJ2-3, with 9 nucleotides matching TRBD1. The sequence was obtained from a man in his forties or fifties with COVID-19, enrolled during active disease. Input material: peripheral blood. The CDR3 sequence: CSERTGEGTDTQYF. CDR3 nucleotides: TGCAGCGAACGGACAGGGGAAGGCACAGATACGCAGTATTTT.